Following are 20 T cell receptor beta chains from one sample sequenced in a study of blood T cell repertoires in COVID-19. TCRdb's copy holds only in-frame clones and misses some; the assay was immunoSEQ multiplex PCR. This repertoire shows more than 50,000 clones, 65% to 75% found once; its top ten account for 25% to 30%. Material for sequencing was peripheral blood. These receptor sequences come from a woman aged 80 or over with acute or convalescent COVID-19.

The V and J genes are TRBV28 and TRBJ1-2, with 12 bases fitting TRBD1. Germline values: CDR1 MDHEN, CDR2 SYDVKM. The length of the CDR3 is 16 residues. V was pared by 4 bases and J by 2 bases, with 5 bases of the junction left unmatched. CDR3 loop: CASSSGTGGANYGYTF. CDR3 in DNA: TGTGCCAGCAGTTCCGGGACAGGGGGCGCGAACTATGGCTACACCTTC.

The CDR3 is CAGCRVRDTEAFF. CDR3 nucleotide sequence: TGTGCCGGATGCAGGGTGCGTGACACTGAAGCTTTCTTT. This chain links TRBV28 with TRBJ1-1; perhaps TRBD1 as D (5 bases). Germline V gives CDR1 MDHEN, CDR2 SYDVKM. V dropped 11 bases and J dropped 3 bases, with 16 bases sitting between them. This CDR3 has 13 residues.

The rearrangement links TRBV7-6 to TRBJ2-1; D perhaps matches TRBD2 (5 bases). The CDR3 extends over 15 amino acids. V gave up 1 base and J gave up 9 bases, with 16 bases separating them. CDR1 SGHVS and CDR2 FNYEAQ come from the germline V gene. As DNA, the CDR3 is TGTGCCAGCAGCTTAGTAACGGGTAGCGTTGGTGAGCAGTTCTTC. Translated: CASSLVTGSVGEQFF.

The chain has TRBV7-8 and TRBJ1-2; 8 bases map to TRBD1. V gave up 2 bases and J gave up 3 bases; unmatched junction bases: 8. Germline CDR1 reads SGHVS; CDR2 reads FQNEAQ. The CDR3 extends over 16 amino acids. As DNA, the CDR3 is TGTGCCAGCAGCTTATTCCAGGGGGCGTTGTACTATGGCTACACCTTC. It encodes CASSLFQGALYYGYTF.

J is TRBJ2-7 and V is TRBV27, with D possibly matching TRBD2 (5 bases). The germline CDR1 and CDR2 sequences are MNHEY and SMNVEV (reference sequence). The CDR3 runs 15 residues. V was pared by 10 bases and J by 5 bases, with 24 bases between. The CDR3 loop is CATRAPVWFGNEQYF. The CDR3 DNA follows: TGTGCCACCCGCGCGCCCGTTTGGTTCGGGAACGAGCAGTACTTC.

V usage is TRBV5-1 and J usage is TRBJ2-1; 14 bases fit TRBD2. With V trimmed by 4 bases and J by 0 bases, 3 bases remained unmatched. Germline assignment: CDR1 SGHRS and CDR2 YFSETQ. This CDR3 region has 17 residues. CDR3 nucleotide sequence: TGCGCCAGCAGCACGGGACTAGCGGGAGCCTCCTACAATGAGCAGTTCTTC. It yields the protein CASSTGLAGASYNEQFF.

This chain links TRBV29-1 with TRBJ2-7, with 10 bases matching TRBD2. CDR1 is SQVTM and CDR2 is ANQGSEA in the germline V gene. The V gene end was trimmed by 4 bases and the J gene end by 5 bases; junction bases not matched to a gene: 8. The CDR3 loop spans 14 amino acids. CDR3 DNA sequence: TGCAGCGTTGTGAAAAGCGGGAGGGCCGACGAGCAGTACTTC. It is translated as CSVVKSGRADEQYF.

The CDR3 protein is CASSPLGTGNTEAFF. CDR3 sequence (DNA): TGTGCCAGCAGTCCCCTCGGGACAGGGAACACTGAAGCTTTCTTT. The chain employs TRBV28 and TRBJ1-1, with 8 bases identical to TRBD1. The V gene end was trimmed by 5 bases and the J gene end by 1 base; junction bases not matched to a gene: 6. Germline V gene data show CDR1 as MDHEN and CDR2 as SYDVKM. The CDR3 runs 15 residues.

The J gene is TRBJ2-5, the V gene TRBV27, with 7 bases that match TRBD1. The germline CDR1 and CDR2 sequences are MNHEY and SMNVEV (reference sequence). V was pared by 3 bases and J by 7 bases, with 8 bases of the junction left unmatched. The CDR3 length is 14 residues. CDR3 sequence: CASSFRDRGGTQYF. The CDR3 DNA reads as TGTGCCAGCAGTTTCAGGGACAGAGGAGGGACCCAGTACTTC.

This clone was seen a single time. The rearrangement joins TRBV9 to TRBJ1-3; TRBD1 matches 11 bases. The germline CDR1 and CDR2 sequences are SGDLS and YYNGEE. CDR3 length: 18 residues. With V trimmed by 0 bases and J by 0 bases, 5 bases remained unmatched. CDR3 sequence reads: CASSVGAGTGGSGNTIYF. The CDR3 bases are TGTGCCAGCAGCGTAGGGGCCGGGACAGGGGGCTCTGGAAACACCATATATTTT. Together with reference TRBV9 and TRBJ1-3, the CDR3 gives the full variable domain: DSGVTQTPKHLITATGQRVTLRCSPRSGDLSVYWYQQSLDQGLQFLIQYYNGEERAKGNILERFSAQQFPDLHSELNLSSLELGDSALYFCASSVGAGTGGSGNTIYFGEGSWLTVV.

This sequence joins TRBV14 and TRBJ1-2; 12 bases are a match to TRBD1. Per germline, CDR1 SGHDN and CDR2 FVKESK. The CDR3 totals 15 residues. Trimming at V came to 3 bases and at J to 7 bases, leaving 6 bases not matched to a gene. The CDR3 coding sequence is TGTGCCAGCAGCCACCCGGGACAGGGGGCTCCTGGCTACACCTTC. Amino acid sequence: CASSHPGQGAPGYTF. The whole variable domain, remainder taken from reference TRBV14 and TRBJ1-2, is EAGVTQFPSHSVIEKGQTVTLRCDPISGHDNLYWYRRVMGKEIKFLLHFVKESKQDESGMPNNRFLAERTGGTYSTLKVQPAELEDSGVYFCASSHPGQGAPGYTFGSGTRLTVV.

This clone has just a few counts. J is TRBJ1-5 and V is TRBV6-2 or TRBV6-3; tentatively, D is TRBD1 (5 bases). Per germline, CDR1 MNHEY and CDR2 SVGEGT. The CDR3 length is 13 residues. The V and J ends lost 6 bases and 4 bases respectively, with 10 bases between them. This chain's CDR3 is CASSFPGNQPQHF. CDR3 DNA: TGTGCCAGCAGCTTTCCAGGGAATCAGCCCCAGCATTTT.

This chain links TRBV27 with TRBJ2-7, with TRBD2 identical over 7 bases. CDR3 length equals 18 residues. CDR1 is MNHEY and CDR2 is SMNVEV in the germline V gene (reference sequence). V was pared by 6 bases and J by 0 bases, with 17 bases of the junction left unmatched. In nucleotides, the CDR3 is TGTGCCAGCAGACCTGGGGTTTGGGGGGGAGGAGGCTCCTACGAGCAGTACTTC. This gives the protein CASRPGVWGGGGSYEQYF.

This rearrangement joins TRBV19 to TRBJ2-6; the match to TRBD1 covers 9 bases. CDR3 size: 17 residues. Germline V lookup: CDR1 LNHDA, CDR2 SQIVND (reference sequence). V shed 8 bases and J 4 bases; nucleotides not matched to a gene: 12. CDR3 protein: CASRAWTGVVGANVLTF. CDR3 nucleotide sequence: TGTGCCAGTCGGGCTTGGACAGGGGTGGTAGGGGCCAACGTCCTGACTTTC.

The sample holds a few counts of this clone. The chain couples TRBV5-1 to TRBJ1-3; 7 positions match TRBD1. CDR1 is SGHRS and CDR2 is YFSETQ in the germline V gene. The CDR3 contains 14 residues. V dropped 5 bases and J dropped 0; count of bases not matched to a gene: 2. The CDR3 DNA sequence: TGCGCCAGCAGTAACAGGGGCTCTGGAAACACCATATATTTT. Translating it yields CASSNRGSGNTIYF.

The chain has TRBV9 and TRBJ2-3; tentatively, D is TRBD2 (6 bases). This CDR3 region has 14 residues. Germline V gene data show CDR1 as SGDLS and CDR2 as YYNGEE. Trimming cost V 6 bases and J 6 bases, with 17 bases left between them. The CDR3 DNA reads as TGTGCCAGCACCATAACGGGAGCCCTGGATACGCAGTATTTT. Translated, it gives CASTITGALDTQYF.

The chain couples TRBV13 to TRBJ1-1; no reliable D call. The CDR3 extends over 15 amino acids. V gave up 1 base and J gave up 9 bases, with 18 bases separating them. Looked up from germline, CDR1 is PRHDT and CDR2 is FYEKMQ (reference sequence). The DNA for the CDR3 is TGTGCCAGCAGCTTAGAAGGGTCGGAGAAGACTAAAGCTTTCTTT. Protein sequence: CASSLEGSEKTKAFF.

The CDR3 protein is CASSGQGTNTEAFF. In DNA form, the CDR3 reads TGTGCCAGCAGCGGACAGGGTACGAACACTGAAGCTTTCTTT. The chain carries TRBV7-9 and TRBJ1-1; 8 bases match TRBD1. Per the germline V gene, CDR1 is SEHNR and CDR2 is FQNEAQ (reference sequence). J gave up 1 base and V 5 bases, and 3 bases lay outside the gene matches. The CDR3 sequence is 14 residues long.

The chain combines TRBV25-1 with TRBJ2-4; D is possibly TRBD1 (6 bases). Germline-derived CDR1 and CDR2 are MGHDK and SYGVNS. The CDR3 has 14 residues. V dropped 4 bases and J dropped 1 base, with 8 bases sitting between them. DNA of the CDR3: TGTGCCAGCAGTGGCAGGGGTGCCAAAAACATTCAGTACTTC. Its protein is CASSGRGAKNIQYF. Full variable domain (outside the CDR3, taken from reference TRBV25-1 and TRBJ2-4): EADIYQTPRYLVIGTGKKITLECSQTMGHDKMYWYQQDPGMELHLIHYSYGVNSTEKGDLSSESTVSRIRTEHFPLTLESARPSHTSQYLCASSGRGAKNIQYFGAGTRLSVL.

This clone came up once. The chain combines TRBV5-1 with TRBJ2-5; 7 positions match TRBD2. Germline loops: CDR1 SGHRS, CDR2 YFSETQ. V shed 4 bases, J shed 2 bases, and the junction held 5 bases outside the gene matches. The CDR3 is 14 residues long. The CDR3 DNA follows: TGCGCCAGCAGCGTTCCTAGCGGACAAGAGACCCAGTACTTC. Its protein is CASSVPSGQETQYF.